Shown below are 12 T cell receptor beta chains from a single sample sequenced in a study of T-cell reconstitution after alpha-beta-depleted transplantation in children. Using unique molecular identifiers, the investigators prepared the TCRbeta library. TCRdb re-called the PCR reads with MiXCR, one entry per CDR3 protein. The sample holds around 450,000 distinct CDR3 sequences, roughly a tenth seen once. Specimen: PBMCs, collected before TCRalphabeta/CD19-depleted stem cell transplant. The receptors were sampled from a child aged 2 to 10 with inherited bone marrow failure, due to receive a stem cell transplant.

In its sample, this clonotype was seen many times. J is TRBJ2-2 and V is TRBV4-3; possible D gene TRBD1, 6 bases. The V gene's germline CDR1 is LGHNA and CDR2 YSLEER. V was cut by 1 base and J by 4 bases, with 13 bases left in between. This CDR3 is built from 16 residues. CDR3 protein: CASSQVTGWFTGELFF. CDR3 nucleotide sequence: TGCGCCAGCAGCCAAGTTACAGGGTGGTTCACCGGGGAGCTGTTTTTT.

Many counts were recorded for this clonotype. The chain is built from TRBV4-3 and TRBJ2-1, with no clear D. This CDR3 contains 16 residues. Trimming removed 2 bases from V and 0 bases from J, with 11 bases in between. CDR1 and CDR2 (germline): LGHNA, YSLEER. The chain's CDR3 is CASSQIQYSSYNEQFF. As DNA, the CDR3 is TGCGCCAGCAGCCAAATACAGTACTCCTCCTACAATGAGCAGTTCTTC.

This clonotype was recorded a few times. This chain connects TRBV19 to TRBJ2-2; D may be TRBD1 (6 bases). CDR1 and CDR2 (germline): LNHDA, SQIVND (reference sequence). This CDR3 region has 14 residues. With 5 bases removed from V and 5 bases from J, the gap between germline ends came to 12 bases. In DNA form, the CDR3 reads TGTGCCAGTAGTTCTCCAGGGGAAACCGGGGAGCTGTTTTTT. It translates to CASSSPGETGELFF.

This clonotype has ten or more counts. The chain has TRBV24-1 and TRBJ1-5, with D unresolved. CDR1 and CDR2 (germline): KGHDR, SFDVKD. V gave up 1 base and J gave up 2 bases, with 2 bases separating them. This CDR3 spans 13 amino acids. As DNA, the CDR3 is TGTGCCACCAGTGATTTCGGCAATCAGCCCCAGCATTTT. Its protein product is CATSDFGNQPQHF.

This clonotype was seen repeatedly, ten times or more. This chain links TRBV6-5 with TRBJ1-2; no clear D. Germline V CDR1 and CDR2: MNHEY, SVGAGI. V was shortened by 7 bases and J by 8 bases, with 14 bases between the two germline ends. The CDR3 totals 12 residues. The CDR3 loop is CASTQTGFGYTF. The CDR3 DNA follows: TGTGCCAGCACCCAAACGGGGTTCGGCTACACCTTC.

J is TRBJ2-7 and V is TRBV7-9; D perhaps matches TRBD2 (5 bases). Looked up from germline, CDR1 is SEHNR and CDR2 is FQNEAQ (reference sequence). V was clipped by 5 bases and J by 3 bases, with 17 bases between them. The CDR3 runs 15 residues. The CDR3 reads CASSPLMSGLYEQYF. The CDR3 DNA follows: TGTGCCAGCAGCCCGTTAATGAGCGGCCTCTACGAGCAGTACTTC.

There are many counts of this clonotype. The CDR3 sequence is CASSQDLSGSSNEQFF. The CDR3 nucleotides read TGTGCCAGCAGCCAAGACCTTAGCGGGAGTAGCAATGAGCAGTTCTTC. This chain links TRBV4-2 with TRBJ2-1, with 9 nucleotides matching TRBD2. V lost 0 bases and J lost 6; bases outside the gene matches: 6. Germline CDR1 is LGHNA and CDR2 is YNFKEQ. The CDR3 loop spans 16 amino acids.

V is TRBV11-2 and J is TRBJ1-2, with a weak D call TRBD1 (5 bases). This CDR3 spans 20 amino acids. The V end lost 2 bases, the J end lost 4 bases, and 29 bases lay between the germline ends. Germline assignment: CDR1 SGHAT and CDR2 FQNNGV. The CDR3, as DNA: TGTGCCAGCAGCTTACGGTTCGGCGGAGGAATCCAGACGGGGCCCTATGGCTACACCTTC. Its translation is CASSLRFGGGIQTGPYGYTF.

This clonotype was detected ten times or more. The chain recombines TRBV30 with TRBJ2-7, with no clear D. The germline V gene encodes CDR1 GTSNPN and CDR2 SVGIG (reference sequence). V was pared by 0 bases and J by 3 bases, with 6 bases between. CDR3 length: 12 residues. The CDR3 loop is CAWSVIGYEQYF. CDR3 in DNA: TGTGCCTGGAGTGTAATCGGCTACGAGCAGTACTTC.

This clonotype was seen at least ten times. This sequence joins TRBV15 and TRBJ2-5; 8 positions match TRBD2. V shed 0 bases, J shed 5 bases, and the junction held 8 bases outside the gene matches. This CDR3 has 16 amino acids. CDR1 is LNHNV and CDR2 is YYDKDF in the germline V gene (reference sequence). In nucleotides, the CDR3 is TGTGCCACCAGCAGAGATAACGGGAGGGCCTATGAGACCCAGTACTTC. Its translation is CATSRDNGRAYETQYF.

The sample holds many counts of this clonotype. The rearrangement joins TRBV4-2 to TRBJ2-7, with TRBD2 matching over 8 bases. V was pared by 1 base and J by 1 base, with 9 bases of the junction left unmatched. The CDR3 runs 17 residues. Looked up from germline, CDR1 is LGHNA and CDR2 is YNFKEQ. The CDR3 region is CASSQAPLAEGSYEQYF. CDR3 DNA: TGTGCCAGCAGCCAAGCGCCACTAGCGGAAGGGTCCTACGAGCAGTACTTC.

This clonotype came up many times. For the CDR3, the DNA is TGCAGCGGGACTGGTGGGCAAGGCGGCTACACCTTC. Encoded protein: CSGTGGQGGYTF. The chain recombines TRBV29-1 with TRBJ1-2; D is unclear. This CDR3 region has 12 residues. The V gene's germline CDR1 is SQVTM and CDR2 ANQGSEA. Trimming stripped 7 bases from V and 8 bases from J, with 17 bases between.